This is a list of T cell receptor beta chains from one sample in a study of CD8+ T cells in alopecia areata. The data were produced by immunoSEQ multiplex PCR, yet TCRdb's version contains in-frame clones alone and is incomplete. This repertoire shows fewer than 250,000 clones, around two fifths found once; its top ten account for 0.48%. The sample here was CD4+ T cells sorted from blood, taken at approximately week 30, from a patient treated with tofacitinib. These receptors all stem from a human donor with alopecia areata. Both conserved end residues are part of each CDR3. D genes are given only for firm matches. Clone size appears in some rows only: once, few, many, or a class for an expanded clone.

cdr3_nt: TGCGCCAGCAGCACGGGACAGGGGTCCTCCTACGAGCAGTACTTC
cdr3_aa: CASSTGQGSSYEQYF
j_call: TRBJ2-7
v_call: TRBV5-1
clone_size: NA
d_call: TRBD1

cdr3_nt: TGTGCCAGTAGTATAGATCGTCAGAAGGATACGCAGTATTTT
cdr3_aa: CASSIDRQKDTQYF
j_call: TRBJ2-3
v_call: TRBV19
clone_size: NA
d_call: NA

cdr3_nt: TGTGCCAGCAGCATCTACAATGAGCAGTTCTTC
cdr3_aa: CASSIYNEQFF
j_call: TRBJ2-1
v_call: TRBV13
clone_size: NA
d_call: NA

cdr3_nt: TGTGCCAGCGGTCGGGACTCTCAAGAGACCCAGTACTTC
cdr3_aa: CASGRDSQETQYF
j_call: TRBJ2-5
v_call: TRBV2
clone_size: NA
d_call: NA

cdr3_nt: TGCAGCGTTGAAGAGGGGCGGGGAAGCTACGAGCAGTACTTC
cdr3_aa: CSVEEGRGSYEQYF
j_call: TRBJ2-7
v_call: TRBV29-1
clone_size: few
d_call: NA

cdr3_nt: TGTGCCAGCAGCCCGCCTCAGGGCACAGATACGCAGTATTTT
cdr3_aa: CASSPPQGTDTQYF
j_call: TRBJ2-3
v_call: TRBV5-4
clone_size: NA
d_call: NA

cdr3_nt: TGTGCCAGCAGCGGAATCCTAGGGGGATCCTACGAGCAGTACTTC
cdr3_aa: CASSGILGGSYEQYF
j_call: TRBJ2-7
v_call: TRBV2
clone_size: NA
d_call: NA

cdr3_nt: TGTGCCAGCAGTGCAATTCAGAAGACCCAGTACTTC
cdr3_aa: CASSAIQKTQYF
j_call: TRBJ2-5
v_call: TRBV6-5
clone_size: NA
d_call: NA

cdr3_nt: TGTGCCAGCAGCTTCACTAGCGGGAGGGCCGGGGAGACCCAGTACTTC
cdr3_aa: CASSFTSGRAGETQYF
j_call: TRBJ2-5
v_call: TRBV5-8
clone_size: NA
d_call: TRBD2

cdr3_nt: TGTGCCAGCTCACCTCAAGGACAGGGATCCTACGAGCAGTACTTC
cdr3_aa: CASSPQGQGSYEQYF
j_call: TRBJ2-7
v_call: TRBV18
clone_size: few
d_call: TRBD1

cdr3_nt: TGTGCCAGCAGTTATCTAACTAGCGGGGGCTACGAGCAGTACTTC
cdr3_aa: CASSYLTSGGYEQYF
j_call: TRBJ2-7
v_call: TRBV6-5
clone_size: NA
d_call: TRBD2

cdr3_nt: TGTGCCAGCCAAAGGCAGGGGGCTCTTAACTATGGCTACACCTTC
cdr3_aa: CASQRQGALNYGYTF
j_call: TRBJ1-2
v_call: TRBV25-1
clone_size: NA
d_call: TRBD1

cdr3_nt: TGCGCCAGCAGTGATGGAGGGGAAGATGAAAAACTGTTTTTT
cdr3_aa: CASSDGGEDEKLFF
j_call: TRBJ1-4
v_call: TRBV10-1
clone_size: NA
d_call: NA

cdr3_nt: TGTGCCAGCAGCCCCGTGGGGCTCCACTATGGCTACACCTTC
cdr3_aa: CASSPVGLHYGYTF
j_call: TRBJ1-2
v_call: TRBV7-9
clone_size: NA
d_call: NA

cdr3_nt: TGTGCCAGCAGCAAAGGGGGGTCTGAAGCTTTCTTT
cdr3_aa: CASSKGGSEAFF
j_call: TRBJ1-1
v_call: TRBV6-6
clone_size: few
d_call: NA

cdr3_nt: TGTGCCAGCAGTCCTTTAACAGGGGGTCAAGAGACCCAGTACTTC
cdr3_aa: CASSPLTGGQETQYF
j_call: TRBJ2-5
v_call: TRBV11-2
clone_size: NA
d_call: TRBD1

cdr3_nt: TGTGCCACCAGCGGGGGACTTTACTACAATGAGCAGTTCTTC
cdr3_aa: CATSGGLYYNEQFF
j_call: TRBJ2-1
v_call: TRBV15
clone_size: NA
d_call: NA

cdr3_nt: TGTGCCAGCAGCTCTGGTTATGGCTACACCTTC
cdr3_aa: CASSSGYGYTF
j_call: TRBJ1-2
v_call: TRBV7-2
clone_size: NA
d_call: NA

cdr3_nt: TGTGCCAGCAGTGAACAGAACACCGGGGAGCTGTTTTTT
cdr3_aa: CASSEQNTGELFF
j_call: TRBJ2-2
v_call: TRBV25-1
clone_size: NA
d_call: NA

cdr3_nt: TGCGCCAGCAGCCAAGTGGACATGGGCATTACAGATACGCAGTATTTT
cdr3_aa: CASSQVDMGITDTQYF
j_call: TRBJ2-3
v_call: TRBV4-1
clone_size: NA
d_call: NA

cdr3_nt: TGTGCCAGCAGCTTGATGGGTTTGGGCTATGGCTACACCTTC
cdr3_aa: CASSLMGLGYGYTF
j_call: TRBJ1-2
v_call: TRBV5-6
clone_size: few
d_call: NA

cdr3_nt: TGTGCCAGTTCTAAGGGGGACACTGAAGCTTTCTTT
cdr3_aa: CASSKGDTEAFF
j_call: TRBJ1-1
v_call: TRBV18
clone_size: NA
d_call: NA

cdr3_nt: TGCAGCGTTGACGGACAGAGCCCCTACGAGCAGTACTTC
cdr3_aa: CSVDGQSPYEQYF
j_call: TRBJ2-7
v_call: TRBV29-1
clone_size: few
d_call: NA

cdr3_nt: TGTGCCAGCAGATATAGCGCCTATGGCTACACCTTC
cdr3_aa: CASRYSAYGYTF
j_call: TRBJ1-2
v_call: TRBV2
clone_size: NA
d_call: NA

cdr3_nt: TGTGCCAGCAGCTCCTCGAGGGATCCGAACACCGGGGAGCTGTTTTTT
cdr3_aa: CASSSSRDPNTGELFF
j_call: TRBJ2-2
v_call: TRBV7-6
clone_size: NA
d_call: NA

cdr3_nt: TGTGCCAGCTCCGGGACGTCGAACACTGAAGCTTTCTTT
cdr3_aa: CASSGTSNTEAFF
j_call: TRBJ1-1
v_call: TRBV19
clone_size: few
d_call: NA

cdr3_nt: TGTGCCAGCCACTCCGTGGGACAAACAGAAGAGACCCAGTACTTC
cdr3_aa: CASHSVGQTEETQYF
j_call: TRBJ2-5
v_call: TRBV6-5
clone_size: few
d_call: NA

cdr3_nt: TGTGCCAGCAGTTATTGGCAGGGGGCGGCTTTCTTT
cdr3_aa: CASSYWQGAAFF
j_call: TRBJ1-1
v_call: TRBV6-5
clone_size: NA
d_call: TRBD1

cdr3_nt: TGTGCCAGCAGCTTAGGGACAAGCAATGAGCAGTTCTTC
cdr3_aa: CASSLGTSNEQFF
j_call: TRBJ2-1
v_call: TRBV7-8
clone_size: few
d_call: NA

cdr3_nt: TGTGCCAGCTCACCACCGGACAGGGACATTCAGTACTTC
cdr3_aa: CASSPPDRDIQYF
j_call: TRBJ2-4
v_call: TRBV18
clone_size: few
d_call: TRBD1

cdr3_nt: TGCAGCGTAGGCCCGAACGGGGAAGACAATGAGCAGTTCTTC
cdr3_aa: CSVGPNGEDNEQFF
j_call: TRBJ2-1
v_call: TRBV29-1
clone_size: NA
d_call: NA

cdr3_nt: TGTGCCTGGAGGGACCATGGCGCACTCTTTGGATCTTTCTTT
cdr3_aa: CAWRDHGALFGSFF
j_call: TRBJ1-1
v_call: TRBV30
clone_size: NA
d_call: NA

cdr3_nt: TGTGCCAGCAGCCGGAGCCTGGCAGGGGGGAACTTC
cdr3_aa: CASSRSLAGGNF
j_call: TRBJ2-7
v_call: TRBV16
clone_size: NA
d_call: NA

cdr3_nt: TGTGCCAGCAGCCAAGAGGGAGATACGCAGTATTTT
cdr3_aa: CASSQEGDTQYF
j_call: TRBJ2-3
v_call: TRBV4-2
clone_size: NA
d_call: NA

cdr3_nt: TGCAGCGGGAAGGGCAGTAACATGGGTGGCTACACCTTC
cdr3_aa: CSGKGSNMGGYTF
j_call: TRBJ1-2
v_call: TRBV29-1
clone_size: NA
d_call: NA

cdr3_nt: TGTGCCTGGAGTGTAGGGCACCTAGCTAACTATGGCTACACCTTC
cdr3_aa: CAWSVGHLANYGYTF
j_call: TRBJ1-2
v_call: TRBV30
clone_size: NA
d_call: NA

cdr3_nt: TGTGCCTGGAGTTTCGGACAGAGGGAGACCCAGTACTTC
cdr3_aa: CAWSFGQRETQYF
j_call: TRBJ2-5
v_call: TRBV30
clone_size: NA
d_call: NA

cdr3_nt: TGTGCCAGCAGCTCGGACAGGGGCCAGGTGGAAGCTTTCTTT
cdr3_aa: CASSSDRGQVEAFF
j_call: TRBJ1-1
v_call: TRBV2
clone_size: NA
d_call: TRBD1

cdr3_nt: TGCAGCGTTGACCTCCTTTCCATAGATACGCAGTATTTT
cdr3_aa: CSVDLLSIDTQYF
j_call: TRBJ2-3
v_call: TRBV29-1
clone_size: few
d_call: NA

cdr3_nt: TGTGCCAGCAGTTCGGGACAGGTACATAATGAGCAGTTCTTC
cdr3_aa: CASSSGQVHNEQFF
j_call: TRBJ2-1
v_call: TRBV6-5
clone_size: NA
d_call: TRBD1

cdr3_nt: TGCGCCAGCACCCGTCTTGGGGCGGGTGAAAAACTGTTTTTT
cdr3_aa: CASTRLGAGEKLFF
j_call: TRBJ1-4
v_call: TRBV4-1
clone_size: NA
d_call: NA

cdr3_nt: TGTGCCACCAGCAGAGGGTTAGCGGGAGACCGTGAGCAGTTCTTC
cdr3_aa: CATSRGLAGDREQFF
j_call: TRBJ2-1
v_call: TRBV15
clone_size: NA
d_call: TRBD2

cdr3_nt: TGTGCTAGCAGCCCCGGCAATGAGCAGTTCTTC
cdr3_aa: CASSPGNEQFF
j_call: TRBJ2-1
v_call: TRBV7-7
clone_size: few
d_call: NA

cdr3_nt: TGTGCCAGCAAAGGGACAGGGAGGTATGGCTACACCTTC
cdr3_aa: CASKGTGRYGYTF
j_call: TRBJ1-2
v_call: TRBV27
clone_size: few
d_call: TRBD1

cdr3_nt: TGTGCCAGCAGCCGACACCGGGGGGAGCAGTACTTC
cdr3_aa: CASSRHRGEQYF
j_call: TRBJ2-7
v_call: TRBV11-2
clone_size: NA
d_call: NA

cdr3_nt: TGTGCCAGCAGCTCGGCAAGACAGAGCTACGAGCAGTACTTC
cdr3_aa: CASSSARQSYEQYF
j_call: TRBJ2-7
v_call: TRBV7-9
clone_size: many
d_call: NA

cdr3_nt: TGTGCCAGCAGCTTATACAGGGGACTGTACCAAGAGACCCAGTACTTC
cdr3_aa: CASSLYRGLYQETQYF
j_call: TRBJ2-5
v_call: TRBV7-9
clone_size: NA
d_call: NA

cdr3_nt: TGTGCCAGCAGCTTAGTGGACAGGAGCACCTCTCGTGGGACCCAGTACTTC
cdr3_aa: CASSLVDRSTSRGTQYF
j_call: TRBJ2-5
v_call: TRBV7-2
clone_size: few
d_call: TRBD1

cdr3_nt: TGTGCCACCCACCGGGGTAGCCCAGCCTACGAGCAGTACTTC
cdr3_aa: CATHRGSPAYEQYF
j_call: TRBJ2-7
v_call: TRBV6-5
clone_size: many
d_call: NA

cdr3_nt: TGTGCCAGCAGCTTAGCGAGGACACCTAATGGCTACACCTTC
cdr3_aa: CASSLARTPNGYTF
j_call: TRBJ1-2
v_call: TRBV7-9
clone_size: NA
d_call: NA

cdr3_nt: TGTGCCAGCTCTCGGGACAGGGCGCGTGGAAACACCATATATTTT
cdr3_aa: CASSRDRARGNTIYF
j_call: TRBJ1-3
v_call: TRBV2
clone_size: NA
d_call: TRBD1

cdr3_nt: TGTGCCAGCAGCGTAGCTGTTTACAATGAGCAGTTCTTC
cdr3_aa: CASSVAVYNEQFF
j_call: TRBJ2-1
v_call: TRBV9
clone_size: NA
d_call: NA

cdr3_nt: TGTGCCTGGAGAGCCACCCGAAATAACTATGGCTACACCTTC
cdr3_aa: CAWRATRNNYGYTF
j_call: TRBJ1-2
v_call: TRBV30
clone_size: NA
d_call: NA

cdr3_nt: TGTGCCAGCTGCCTCGAGGACGGAAACTACGAGCAGTACTTC
cdr3_aa: CASCLEDGNYEQYF
j_call: TRBJ2-7
v_call: TRBV5-6
clone_size: few
d_call: NA

cdr3_nt: TGTGCCAGCAGCCTGGATGGGGACAGGCGACGCGAGCAGTACTTC
cdr3_aa: CASSLDGDRRREQYF
j_call: TRBJ2-7
v_call: TRBV11-2
clone_size: NA
d_call: TRBD1